Listed below are T cell receptor beta chains from one sample, sequenced in a study of control samples from healthy donors and cancer patients. Data came from immunoSEQ multiplex PCR; TCRdb stores just in-frame clones and leaves some out. The data hold about 160,000 clones, with approximately 94% observed a single time. The sequencing input was PBMCs. The receptor source for this set is a man aged 55-75 years with colorectal cancer. Each CDR3 is given with its conserved first and last residue. Fields, in order: clone size, J gene, V gene, D gene, CDR3 DNA, CDR3 protein. The D gene is left open where the match is weak. Only part of the rows carry a size: once, few, many, or a class if the clone is expanded.

NA,TRBJ1-1,TRBV18,NA,TGTGCCAGCTCAGCCGTACAGGAAACGAGCACTGAAGCTTTCTTT,CASSAVQETSTEAFF
NA,TRBJ2-7,TRBV6-2/TRBV6-3,TRBD1,TGTGCCAGCAGTTACCCTCGGACAGGAAGAGGTTTGTACGAGCAGTACTTC,CASSYPRTGRGLYEQYF
NA,TRBJ2-7,TRBV10-3,TRBD1,TGTGCCATCAGTGAGTATCCGGGACAGGGGGCGGGAGAGCAGTACTTC,CAISEYPGQGAGEQYF
NA,TRBJ2-3,TRBV29-1,NA,TGCAGCGTAGGGACCTTCCGCACAGATACGCAGTATTTT,CSVGTFRTDTQYF
NA,TRBJ1-1,TRBV6-2/TRBV6-3,NA,TGTGCCAGCAGTTACCCACCAGGGTTTGAAGCTTTCTTT,CASSYPPGFEAFF
NA,TRBJ2-7,TRBV7-2,TRBD1,TGTGCCAGCAGCACCGGACAGGGCTACGAGCAGTACTTC,CASSTGQGYEQYF
NA,TRBJ1-2,TRBV28,NA,TGTGCCAGCAGCTCTTCGGGAAGGGTTTATGGCTACACCTTC,CASSSSGRVYGYTF
NA,TRBJ2-7,TRBV15,NA,TGTGCCACCAGCACCACCCCGGGCGAGCAGTACTTC,CATSTTPGEQYF
NA,TRBJ1-5,TRBV30,NA,TGTGCCTGGAGCACCACGGGGGAGCCCCAGCATTTT,CAWSTTGEPQHF
NA,TRBJ1-3,TRBV7-6,NA,TGTGCCAGCAGCTCGGGACTCCGGTATACTGGAAACACCATATATTTT,CASSSGLRYTGNTIYF
NA,TRBJ2-7,TRBV10-2,NA,TGCGCCAGCAGTGAGAATAACTGGAGCTCCTACGAGCAGTACTTC,CASSENNWSSYEQYF
once,TRBJ2-7,TRBV5-1,TRBD1,TGCGCCAGCAGCGAAGACAGGGGCTCCTACGAGCAGTACTTC,CASSEDRGSYEQYF
NA,TRBJ2-1,TRBV7-2,NA,TGTGCCAGCAGCGCCGGGACCGGATCCTTCGCGAAGCAGTTCTTC,CASSAGTGSFAKQFF
NA,TRBJ1-2,TRBV7-9,NA,TGTGCCAGCAGCCCGGACACGTATGGCTACACCTTC,CASSPDTYGYTF
NA,TRBJ2-3,TRBV18,NA,TGTGCCAGCTCACCCGGCAACACAGATACGCAGTATTTT,CASSPGNTDTQYF
NA,TRBJ1-2,TRBV5-1,NA,TGCGCCAGCAGCCCGGGGGACCGACCCCTCTATGGCTACACCTTC,CASSPGDRPLYGYTF
once,TRBJ1-2,TRBV24-1,NA,TGTGCCACCAGTGATAGCAGCTTGAAATCCTATGGCTACACCTTC,CATSDSSLKSYGYTF
NA,TRBJ1-3,TRBV9,NA,TGTGCCAGCAGCGTAGCTACCGGCCGTTACTCTGGAAACACCATATATTTT,CASSVATGRYSGNTIYF
NA,TRBJ2-7,TRBV5-1,TRBD1,TGCGCCAGCAGCTCCGGACAGGGGGCTCGCTACGAGCAGTACTTC,CASSSGQGARYEQYF
NA,TRBJ1-1,TRBV27,TRBD1,TGTGCCAGCAGTTTCAACCCCGGACAGGCCCCGGGCACTGAAGCTTTCTTT,CASSFNPGQAPGTEAFF
NA,TRBJ1-5,TRBV2,NA,TGTGCCAGCAAGGTTTCCGGGGGCAATCAGCCCCAGCATTTT,CASKVSGGNQPQHF
NA,TRBJ1-1,TRBV5-1,TRBD1,TGCGCCAGCAGCTTAGGGGGCGCGGACACTGAAGCTTTCTTT,CASSLGGADTEAFF
NA,TRBJ2-5,TRBV4-2,TRBD2,TGTGCCAGCAGCCAAGTGGAGCGGGGGTTGCAAGAGACCCAGTACTTC,CASSQVERGLQETQYF
NA,TRBJ2-2,TRBV9,NA,TGTGCCAGCAGCGTAGTTGGGGGCCGGAACACCGGGGAGCTGTTTTTT,CASSVVGGRNTGELFF
NA,TRBJ1-2,TRBV6-5,NA,TGTGCCAGCAGCAGACAGGACCAACACTATGGCTACACCTTC,CASSRQDQHYGYTF
NA,TRBJ2-3,TRBV5-6,TRBD1,TGTGCCAGCAGCCGCCGGGACAGGGGAGGAGATACGCAGTATTTT,CASSRRDRGGDTQYF
NA,TRBJ1-1,TRBV10-3,TRBD1,TGTGCCATCGGGACAGCGAACACTGAAGCTTTCTTT,CAIGTANTEAFF
NA,TRBJ1-1,TRBV3-1/TRBV3-2,NA,TGTGCCAGCAGCCAAGGGGCAGCAGAAGCTTTCTTT,CASSQGAAEAFF
NA,TRBJ1-2,TRBV4-3,NA,TGCGCCAGCAGCCGCCGGGCAAGCGACGATTCTGGCTACACCTTC,CASSRRASDDSGYTF
NA,TRBJ2-2,TRBV5-6,TRBD2,TGTGCCAGCAGCCTTGCGGGGGGGCTAAGCACCGGGGAGCTGTTTTTT,CASSLAGGLSTGELFF
NA,TRBJ1-3,TRBV7-2,NA,TGTGCCAGCAGCTTAGCTGACCATTCTGGAAACACCATATATTTT,CASSLADHSGNTIYF
NA,TRBJ1-2,TRBV7-9,NA,TGTGCCAGCAGCTTAGGACGCCCGACAGGAAACTATGGCTACACCTTC,CASSLGRPTGNYGYTF
NA,TRBJ1-1,TRBV18,NA,TGTGCCAGCTCACCATCTGCCAGTAGCAACACTGAAGCTTTCTTT,CASSPSASSNTEAFF
NA,TRBJ2-7,TRBV18,NA,TGTGCCAGCTCCCCAGGGGTGACCTACGAGCAGTACTTC,CASSPGVTYEQYF
once,TRBJ1-2,TRBV7-9,NA,TGTGCCAGCAGCTTAGCGTCAGGCACTAACTATGGCTACACCTTC,CASSLASGTNYGYTF
NA,TRBJ1-2,TRBV12-3/TRBV12-4,NA,TGTGCCAGCAGTTTAGCGGGGGGCGGCTACACCTTC,CASSLAGGGYTF
NA,TRBJ1-4,TRBV27,NA,TGTGCCAGCAGGGGTAGGGGGGAAGGAAAACTGTTTTTT,CASRGRGEGKLFF
NA,TRBJ1-4,TRBV19,NA,TGTGCCAGCAGACTACAGGGATCTGCAACTAATGAAAAACTGTTTTTT,CASRLQGSATNEKLFF
NA,TRBJ2-1,TRBV5-1,TRBD1,TGCGCCAGCAGCGGGACAGGGGCCCCCTACAATGAGCAGTTCTTC,CASSGTGAPYNEQFF
NA,TRBJ1-2,TRBV6-5,NA,TGTGCCAGCAGTTACAACCCGGGGAGGTATGGCTACACCTTC,CASSYNPGRYGYTF
once,TRBJ1-2,TRBV6-6,NA,TGTGCCAGCAGGGGGCCCTATGGCTACACCTTC,CASRGPYGYTF
NA,TRBJ2-2,TRBV24-1,TRBD1,TGTGCCACCAGGGCCGGGGACAGGGACACCGGGGAGCTGTTTTTT,CATRAGDRDTGELFF
NA,TRBJ2-2,TRBV27,NA,TGTGCCAGCAGTTTACAGGGGAGTGGCACCGGGGAGCTGTTTTTT,CASSLQGSGTGELFF
NA,TRBJ1-1,TRBV7-2,NA,TGTGCCAGCAGCTTCCAGGGAGGGGAAGCTTTCTTT,CASSFQGGEAFF
NA,TRBJ2-3,TRBV2,NA,TGTGCCAGCAGTGGGAATGTATGGGATACGCAGTATTTT,CASSGNVWDTQYF
once,TRBJ1-2,TRBV6-2/TRBV6-3,NA,TGTGCCAGCAGTTACCGGGACGGAAGCCCCTCAAGGCGAGGCTACACCTTC,CASSYRDGSPSRRGYTF
NA,TRBJ1-1,TRBV10-3,TRBD1,TGTGCCATCAGAGAACAGGGGGACACTGAAGCTTTCTTT,CAIREQGDTEAFF
NA,TRBJ1-3,TRBV7-2,NA,TGTGCCAGCAGCCTCTCTGGAAACACCATATATTTT,CASSLSGNTIYF
NA,TRBJ2-5,TRBV5-1,TRBD1,TGCGCCAGCAGCGTGGACAGGGAGGAGACCCAGTACTTC,CASSVDREETQYF
NA,TRBJ1-2,TRBV4-1,NA,TGCGCCAGCAGCCAAGTGGCGACCGCTAACTATGGCTACACCTTC,CASSQVATANYGYTF
NA,TRBJ1-1,TRBV6-5,NA,TGTGCCAGCACCGACAGGTGGGACACTGAAGCTTTCTTT,CASTDRWDTEAFF
NA,TRBJ1-5,TRBV19,NA,TGTGCCAGTAGGGTCTACGGGAATAGCAATCAGCCCCAGCATTTT,CASRVYGNSNQPQHF